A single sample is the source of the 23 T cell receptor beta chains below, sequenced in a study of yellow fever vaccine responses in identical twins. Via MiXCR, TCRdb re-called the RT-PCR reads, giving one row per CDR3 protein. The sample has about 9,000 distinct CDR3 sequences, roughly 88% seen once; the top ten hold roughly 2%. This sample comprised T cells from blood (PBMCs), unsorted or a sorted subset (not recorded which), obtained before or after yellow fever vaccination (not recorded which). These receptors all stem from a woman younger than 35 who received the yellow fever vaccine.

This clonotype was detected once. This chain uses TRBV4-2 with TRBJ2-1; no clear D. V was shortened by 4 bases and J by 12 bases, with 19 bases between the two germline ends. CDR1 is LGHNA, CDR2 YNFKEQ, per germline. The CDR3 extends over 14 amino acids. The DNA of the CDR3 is TGTGCCAGCAGCCCCGGACCTTACGAGGTCGCGCAGTTCTTC. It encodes CASSPGPYEVAQFF.

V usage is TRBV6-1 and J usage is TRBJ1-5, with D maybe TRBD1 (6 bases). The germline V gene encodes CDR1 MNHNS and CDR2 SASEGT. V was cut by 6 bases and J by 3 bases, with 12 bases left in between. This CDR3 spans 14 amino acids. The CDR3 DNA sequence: TGTGCCAGCAGCATCGGACAGTTCAATCAGCCCCAGCATTTT. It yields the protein CASSIGQFNQPQHF.

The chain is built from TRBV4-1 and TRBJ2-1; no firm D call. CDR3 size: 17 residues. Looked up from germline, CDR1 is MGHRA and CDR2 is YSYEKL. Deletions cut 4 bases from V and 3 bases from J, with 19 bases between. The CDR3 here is CASSPLLSGPIYNEQFF. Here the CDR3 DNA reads TGCGCCAGCAGCCCCCTCTTGTCCGGCCCTATCTACAATGAGCAGTTCTTC.

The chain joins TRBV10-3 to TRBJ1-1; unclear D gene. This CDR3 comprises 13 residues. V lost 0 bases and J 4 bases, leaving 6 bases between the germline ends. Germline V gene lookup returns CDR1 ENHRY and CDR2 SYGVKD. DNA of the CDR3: TGTGCCATCAGTGAGTCGGAAACCACTGAAGCTTTCTTT. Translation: CAISESETTEAFF.

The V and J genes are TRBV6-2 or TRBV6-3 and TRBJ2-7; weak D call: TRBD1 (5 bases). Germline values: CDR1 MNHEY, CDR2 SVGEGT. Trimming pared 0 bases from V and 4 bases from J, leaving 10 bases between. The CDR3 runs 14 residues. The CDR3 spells CASSYSRDRYEQYV. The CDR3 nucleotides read TGTGCCAGCAGTTACTCCAGGGATAGGTACGAGCAGTACGTC.

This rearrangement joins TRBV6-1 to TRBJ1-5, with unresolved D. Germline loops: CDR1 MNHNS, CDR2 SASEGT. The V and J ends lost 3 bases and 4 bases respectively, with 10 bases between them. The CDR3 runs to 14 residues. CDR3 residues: CASSDASPNQPQHF. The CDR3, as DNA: TGTGCCAGCAGTGACGCCAGCCCAAATCAGCCCCAGCATTTT.

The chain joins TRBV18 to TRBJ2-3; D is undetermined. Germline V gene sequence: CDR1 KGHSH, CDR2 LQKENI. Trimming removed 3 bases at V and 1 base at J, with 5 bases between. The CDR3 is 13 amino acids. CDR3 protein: CASSPVGTDTQYF. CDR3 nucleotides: TGTGCCAGCTCACCGGTGGGCACAGATACGCAGTATTTT.

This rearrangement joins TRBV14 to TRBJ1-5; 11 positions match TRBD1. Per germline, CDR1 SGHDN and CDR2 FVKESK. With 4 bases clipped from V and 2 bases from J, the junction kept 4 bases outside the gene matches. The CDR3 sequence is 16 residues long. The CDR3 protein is CASSRGQGGGNQPQHF. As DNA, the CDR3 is TGTGCCAGCAGCCGGGGACAGGGGGGAGGCAATCAGCCCCAGCATTTT.

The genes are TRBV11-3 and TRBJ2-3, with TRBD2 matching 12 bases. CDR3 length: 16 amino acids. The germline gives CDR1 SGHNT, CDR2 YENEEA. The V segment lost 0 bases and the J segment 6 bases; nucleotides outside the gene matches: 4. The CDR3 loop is CASSLELAGGKDTQYF. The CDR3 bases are TGTGCCAGCAGCTTAGAACTAGCGGGGGGTAAGGATACGCAGTATTTT.

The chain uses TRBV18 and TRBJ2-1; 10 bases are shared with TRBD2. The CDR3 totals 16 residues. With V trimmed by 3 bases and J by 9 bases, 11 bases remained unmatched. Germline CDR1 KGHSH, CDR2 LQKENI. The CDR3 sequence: CASSPASGLANGEQFF. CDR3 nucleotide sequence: TGTGCCAGCTCACCGGCGTCGGGACTAGCGAACGGTGAGCAGTTCTTC.

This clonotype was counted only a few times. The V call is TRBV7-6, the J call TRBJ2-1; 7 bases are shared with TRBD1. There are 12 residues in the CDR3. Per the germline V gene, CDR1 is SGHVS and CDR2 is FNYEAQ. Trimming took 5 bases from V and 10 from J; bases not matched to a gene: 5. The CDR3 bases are TGTGCCAGCAGCCCGGACAGGTTAGAGCAGTTCTTC. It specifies CASSPDRLEQFF.

The CDR3 reads CASSPGTGGDTEAFF. The CDR3 coding sequence is TGTGCCAGCTCACCAGGGACAGGGGGGGACACTGAAGCTTTCTTT. J is TRBJ1-1 and V is TRBV18; TRBD1 agrees at 11 bases. The CDR3 runs 15 residues. CDR1 is KGHSH, CDR2 LQKENI, per germline. J gave up 3 bases and V 2 bases, and 2 bases lay outside the gene matches.

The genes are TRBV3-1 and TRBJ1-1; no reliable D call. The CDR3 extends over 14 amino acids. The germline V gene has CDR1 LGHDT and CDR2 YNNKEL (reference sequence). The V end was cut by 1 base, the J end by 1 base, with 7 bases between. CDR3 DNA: TGTGCCAGCAGCCAAGGGACCGGGAACACTGAAGCTTTCTTT. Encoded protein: CASSQGTGNTEAFF. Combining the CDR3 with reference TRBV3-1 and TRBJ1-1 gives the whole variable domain DTAVSQTPKYLVTQMGNDKSIKCEQNLGHDTMYWYKQDSKKFLKIMFSYNNKELIINETVPNRFSPKSPDKAHLNLHINSLELGDSAVYFCASSQGTGNTEAFFGQGTRLTVV.

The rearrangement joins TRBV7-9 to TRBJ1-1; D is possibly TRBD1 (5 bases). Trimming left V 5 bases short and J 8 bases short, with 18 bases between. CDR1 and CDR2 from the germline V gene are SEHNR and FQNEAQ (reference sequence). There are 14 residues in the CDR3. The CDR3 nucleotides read TGTGCCAGCAGCCTAAAACAGGTGAAAGGGGAAGCTTTCTTT. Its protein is CASSLKQVKGEAFF.

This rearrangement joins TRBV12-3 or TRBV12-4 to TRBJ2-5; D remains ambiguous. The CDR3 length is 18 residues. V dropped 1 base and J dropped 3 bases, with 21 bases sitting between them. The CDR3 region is CASSLGRQWRSEKETQYF. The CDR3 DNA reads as TGTGCCAGCAGTTTAGGTCGGCAGTGGCGCTCCGAAAAAGAGACCCAGTACTTC.

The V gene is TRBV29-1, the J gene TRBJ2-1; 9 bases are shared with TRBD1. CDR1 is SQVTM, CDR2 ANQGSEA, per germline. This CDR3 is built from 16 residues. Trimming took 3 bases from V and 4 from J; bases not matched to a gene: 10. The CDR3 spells CSVEYFGTGIYNEQFF. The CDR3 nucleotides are TGCAGCGTTGAGTATTTCGGGACAGGGATATACAATGAGCAGTTCTTC.

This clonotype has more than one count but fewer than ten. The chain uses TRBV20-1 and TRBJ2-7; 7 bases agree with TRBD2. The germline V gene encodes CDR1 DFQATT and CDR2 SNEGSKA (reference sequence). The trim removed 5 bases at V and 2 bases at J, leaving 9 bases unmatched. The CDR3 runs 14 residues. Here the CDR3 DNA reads TGCAGTGCTTATCCCGAGCGGGAAACCTACGAGCAGTACTTC. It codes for CSAYPERETYEQYF.

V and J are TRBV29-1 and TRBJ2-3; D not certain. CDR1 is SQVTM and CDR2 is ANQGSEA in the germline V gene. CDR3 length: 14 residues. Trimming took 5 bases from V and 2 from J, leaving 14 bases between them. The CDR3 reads CSVSWATLTDTQYF. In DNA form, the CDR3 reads TGCAGCGTTTCATGGGCCACTCTCACAGATACGCAGTATTTT.

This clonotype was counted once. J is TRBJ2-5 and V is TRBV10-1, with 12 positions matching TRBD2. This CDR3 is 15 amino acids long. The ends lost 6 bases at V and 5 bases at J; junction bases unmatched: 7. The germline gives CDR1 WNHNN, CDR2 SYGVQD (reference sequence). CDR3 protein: CASSRGLAGWETQYF. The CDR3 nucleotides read TGCGCCAGCAGCCGCGGACTAGCGGGATGGGAGACCCAGTACTTC.

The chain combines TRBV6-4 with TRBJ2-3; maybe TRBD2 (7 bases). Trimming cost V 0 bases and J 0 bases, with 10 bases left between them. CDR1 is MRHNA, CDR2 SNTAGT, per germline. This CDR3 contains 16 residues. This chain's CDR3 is CASSDSGGGSTDTQYF. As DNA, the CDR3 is TGTGCCAGCAGTGACTCTGGCGGGGGCAGCACAGATACGCAGTATTTT.

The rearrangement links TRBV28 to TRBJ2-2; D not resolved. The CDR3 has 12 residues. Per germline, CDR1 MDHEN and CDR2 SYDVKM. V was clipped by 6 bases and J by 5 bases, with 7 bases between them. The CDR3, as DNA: TGTGCCAGCAGACAGAGGACCGGGGAGCTGTTTTTT. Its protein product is CASRQRTGELFF.

This CDR3 reads CASRSGQYNSPLHF. Here the CDR3 DNA reads TGTGCCAGCAGATCAGGACAGTATAATTCACCCCTCCACTTT. The rearrangement links TRBV5-5 to TRBJ1-6; possibly TRBD1 for D (6 bases). Germline CDR1 and CDR2: SGHKS and YYEKEE (reference sequence). V was cut by 5 bases and J by 4 bases, with 10 bases left in between. This CDR3 contains 14 residues.

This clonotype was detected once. The CDR3 nucleotides are TGTGCCAGCAGTATGACATATAGCACAGATACGCAGTATTTT. This sequence encodes CASSMTYSTDTQYF. This sequence joins TRBV6-1 and TRBJ2-3; D is undetermined. V was clipped by 5 bases and J by 0 bases, with 9 bases between them. Germline CDR1 and CDR2: MNHNS and SASEGT. The CDR3 has 14 residues.